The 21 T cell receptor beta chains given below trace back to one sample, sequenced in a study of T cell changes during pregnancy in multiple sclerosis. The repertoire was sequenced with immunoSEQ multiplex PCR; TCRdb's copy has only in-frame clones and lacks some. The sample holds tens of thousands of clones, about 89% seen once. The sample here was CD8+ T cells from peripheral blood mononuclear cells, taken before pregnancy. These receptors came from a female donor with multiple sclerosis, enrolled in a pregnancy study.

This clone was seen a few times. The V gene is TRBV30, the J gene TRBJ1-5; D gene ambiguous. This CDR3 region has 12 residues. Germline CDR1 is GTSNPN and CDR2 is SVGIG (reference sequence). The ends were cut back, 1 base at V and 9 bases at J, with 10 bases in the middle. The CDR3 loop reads CAWSDGVGPQHF. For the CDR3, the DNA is TGTGCCTGGAGTGACGGGGTGGGGCCCCAGCATTTT.

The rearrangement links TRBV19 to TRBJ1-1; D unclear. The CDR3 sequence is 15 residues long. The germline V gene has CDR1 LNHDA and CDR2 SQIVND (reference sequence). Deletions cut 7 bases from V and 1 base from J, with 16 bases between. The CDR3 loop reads CASTPGRFGNTEAFF. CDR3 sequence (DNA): TGTGCCAGTACGCCTGGGCGTTTCGGGAACACTGAAGCTTTCTTT.

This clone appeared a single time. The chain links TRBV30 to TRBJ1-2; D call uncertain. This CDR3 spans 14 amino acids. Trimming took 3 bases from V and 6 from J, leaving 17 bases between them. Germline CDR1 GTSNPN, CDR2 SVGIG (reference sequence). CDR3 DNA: TGTGCCTGGAGCGGGGTCGGCCCGAAGGATGGCTACACCTTC. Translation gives CAWSGVGPKDGYTF.

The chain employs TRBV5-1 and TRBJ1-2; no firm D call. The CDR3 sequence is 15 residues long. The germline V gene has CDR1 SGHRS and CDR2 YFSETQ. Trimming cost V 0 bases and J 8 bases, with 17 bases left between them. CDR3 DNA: TGCGCCAGCAGCTTGGTCACTACCTCAGCTCTCGGCTACACCTTC. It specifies CASSLVTTSALGYTF.

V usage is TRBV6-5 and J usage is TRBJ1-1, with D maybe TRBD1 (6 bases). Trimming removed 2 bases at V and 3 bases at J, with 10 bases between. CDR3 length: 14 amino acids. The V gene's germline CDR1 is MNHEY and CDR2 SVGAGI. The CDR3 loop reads CASSYTGLDTEAFF. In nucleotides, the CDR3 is TGTGCCAGCAGTTACACAGGGTTGGACACTGAAGCTTTCTTT.

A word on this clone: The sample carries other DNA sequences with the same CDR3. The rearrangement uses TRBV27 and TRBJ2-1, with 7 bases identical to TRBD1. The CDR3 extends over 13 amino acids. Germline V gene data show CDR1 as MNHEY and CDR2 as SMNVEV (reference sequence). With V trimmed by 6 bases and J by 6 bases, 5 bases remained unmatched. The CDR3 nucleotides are TGTGCCAGCAGCCTAGGGACAGTCAATGAGCAGTTCTTC. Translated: CASSLGTVNEQFF.

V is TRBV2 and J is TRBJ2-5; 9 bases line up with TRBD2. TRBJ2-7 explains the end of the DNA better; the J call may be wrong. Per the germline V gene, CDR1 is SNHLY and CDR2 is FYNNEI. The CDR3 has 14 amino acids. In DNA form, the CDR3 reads TGTGCCAGCAGTGATATAGCGGGGGTCTACGAGCAGTACTTC. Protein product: CASSDIAGVYEQYF.

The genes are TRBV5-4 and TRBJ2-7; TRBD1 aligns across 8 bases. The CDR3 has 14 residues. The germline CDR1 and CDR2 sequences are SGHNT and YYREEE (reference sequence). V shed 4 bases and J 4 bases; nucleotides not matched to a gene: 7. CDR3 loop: CASSQVDRAYEQYF. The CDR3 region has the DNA TGTGCCAGCAGCCAGGTGGACAGGGCTTACGAGCAGTACTTC.

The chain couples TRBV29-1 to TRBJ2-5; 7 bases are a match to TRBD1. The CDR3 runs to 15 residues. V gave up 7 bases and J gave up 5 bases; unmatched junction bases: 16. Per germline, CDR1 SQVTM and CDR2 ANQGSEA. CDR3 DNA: TGCAGCGGGCGGACAGGACCTTATTTGGTGGAGACCCAGTACTTC. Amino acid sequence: CSGRTGPYLVETQYF.

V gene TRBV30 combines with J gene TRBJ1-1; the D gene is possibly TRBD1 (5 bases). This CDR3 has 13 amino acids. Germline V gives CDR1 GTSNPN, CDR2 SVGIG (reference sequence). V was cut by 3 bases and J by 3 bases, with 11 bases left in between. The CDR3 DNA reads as TGTGCCTGGAGCGCGACAGACCACACTGAAGCTTTCTTT. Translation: CAWSATDHTEAFF.

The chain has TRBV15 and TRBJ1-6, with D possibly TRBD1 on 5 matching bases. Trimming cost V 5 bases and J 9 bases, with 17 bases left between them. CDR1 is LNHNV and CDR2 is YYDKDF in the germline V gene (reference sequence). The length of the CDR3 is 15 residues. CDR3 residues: CATSGSSGDFSPLHF. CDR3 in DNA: TGTGCCACCAGCGGCTCATCGGGGGACTTTTCACCCCTCCACTTT.

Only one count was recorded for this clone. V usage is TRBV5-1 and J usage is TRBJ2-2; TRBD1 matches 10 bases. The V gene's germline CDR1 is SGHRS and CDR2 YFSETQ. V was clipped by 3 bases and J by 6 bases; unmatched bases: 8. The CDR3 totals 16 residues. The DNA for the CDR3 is TGCGCCAGCAGCTGGGCAGGGACAGGGGAGTCCGGGGAGCTGTTTTTT. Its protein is CASSWAGTGESGELFF.

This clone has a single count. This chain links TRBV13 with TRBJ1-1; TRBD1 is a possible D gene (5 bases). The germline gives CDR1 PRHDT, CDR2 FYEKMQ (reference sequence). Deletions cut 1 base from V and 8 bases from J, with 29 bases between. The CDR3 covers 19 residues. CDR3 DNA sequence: TGTGCCAGCAGCTTAGCCTCTTACAAGGGGATTGGGGAGGGAGGGGAAGCTTTCTTT. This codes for CASSLASYKGIGEGGEAFF.

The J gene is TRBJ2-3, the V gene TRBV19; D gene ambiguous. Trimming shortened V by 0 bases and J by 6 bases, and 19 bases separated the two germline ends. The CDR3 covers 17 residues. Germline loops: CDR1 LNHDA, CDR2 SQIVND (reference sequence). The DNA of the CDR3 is TGTGCCAGTAGTATAGATCTGGAACTCTCAAAGAGGGATACGCAGTATTTT. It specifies CASSIDLELSKRDTQYF. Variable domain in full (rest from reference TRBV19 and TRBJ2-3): DGGITQSPKYLFRKEGQNVTLSCEQNLNHDAMYWYRQDPGQGLRLIYYSQIVNDFQKGDIAEGYSVSREKKESFPLTVTSAQKNPTAFYLCASSIDLELSKRDTQYFGPGTRLTVL.

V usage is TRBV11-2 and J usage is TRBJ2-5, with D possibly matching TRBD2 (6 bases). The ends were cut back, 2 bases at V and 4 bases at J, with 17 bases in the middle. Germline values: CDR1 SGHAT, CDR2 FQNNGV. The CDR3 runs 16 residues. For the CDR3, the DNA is TGTGCCAGCAGCTTATTATCCGGAGGGCGACGAGAGACCCAGTACTTC. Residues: CASSLLSGGRRETQYF.

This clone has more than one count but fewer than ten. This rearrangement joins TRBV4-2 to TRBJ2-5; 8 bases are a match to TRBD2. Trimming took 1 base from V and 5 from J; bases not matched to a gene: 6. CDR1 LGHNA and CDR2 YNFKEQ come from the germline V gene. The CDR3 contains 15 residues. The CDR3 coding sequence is TGTGCCAGCAGCCAAGGGGGTAGCGGGGTCGAGACCCAGTACTTC. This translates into CASSQGGSGVETQYF.

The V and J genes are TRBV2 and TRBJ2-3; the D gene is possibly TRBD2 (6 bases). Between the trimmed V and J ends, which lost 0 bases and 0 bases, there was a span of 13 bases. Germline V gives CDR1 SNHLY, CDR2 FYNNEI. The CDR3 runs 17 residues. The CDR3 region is CASSEALGGSSTDTQYF. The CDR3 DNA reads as TGTGCCAGCAGTGAAGCGCTCGGGGGTTCTAGCACAGATACGCAGTATTTT.

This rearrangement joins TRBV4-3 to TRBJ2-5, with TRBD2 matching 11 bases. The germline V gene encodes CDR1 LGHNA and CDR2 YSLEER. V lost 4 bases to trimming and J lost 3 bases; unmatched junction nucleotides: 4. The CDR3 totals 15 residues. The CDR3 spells CASSRLTSGEETQYF. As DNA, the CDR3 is TGCGCCAGCAGCCGCCTGACTAGCGGGGAAGAGACCCAGTACTTC.

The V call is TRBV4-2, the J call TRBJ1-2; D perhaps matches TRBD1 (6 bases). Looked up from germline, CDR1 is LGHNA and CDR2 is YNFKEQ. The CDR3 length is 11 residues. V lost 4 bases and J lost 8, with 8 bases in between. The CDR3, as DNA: TGTGCCAGCAGCCCAGGACAGGGCTACACCTTC. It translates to CASSPGQGYTF.

The CDR3 sequence is CASSEGTDQETQYF. The CDR3 DNA sequence: TGTGCCAGCAGTGAAGGTACAGACCAAGAGACCCAGTACTTC. This chain connects TRBV6-1 to TRBJ2-5; no clear D. The CDR3 has 14 residues. V lost 1 base to trimming and J lost 0 bases, with 6 bases between them. Germline-derived CDR1 and CDR2 are MNHNS and SASEGT.

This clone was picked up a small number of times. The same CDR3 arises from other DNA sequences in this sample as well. The CDR3 sequence: CASSIRDSNQPQHF. CDR3 bases: TGTGCCAGTAGTATTCGGGATAGCAATCAGCCCCAGCATTTT. This sequence joins TRBV19 and TRBJ1-5, with D uncertain. Per germline, CDR1 LNHDA and CDR2 SQIVND (reference sequence). V was cut by 3 bases and J by 0 bases, with 6 bases left in between. This CDR3 spans 14 amino acids.